What follows are 28 T cell receptor beta chains derived from one specimen sequenced in a study of T cell repertoires in cytomegalovirus infection. Their antigen targets remain unknown. One entry per CDR3 protein results from TCRdb running MiXCR on the reads. The table includes approximately 71,000 distinct CDR3 sequences, around 20% detected once. The starting material was CD8+ T cells from cultured PBMCs, obtained from culture after CMV antigen stimulation. These receptors were obtained from a human donor in good health (CMV status not recorded). Some clones in this sample may be carry-over from other donors' samples.

V gene TRBV7-9 combines with J gene TRBJ1-5, with a possible D match to TRBD1 (6 bases). With 5 bases removed from V and 1 base from J, the gap between germline ends came to 9 bases. CDR3 length: 14 residues. Germline loops: CDR1 SEHNR, CDR2 FQNEAQ (reference sequence). CDR3 in DNA: TGTGCCAGCAGCCCTCAGGGGAGCAATCAGCCCCAGCATTTT. Translation: CASSPQGSNQPQHF.

The CDR3 nucleotides are TGTGCCAGCAGTTATGGACTAGCGGGGGGGGCAGATACGCAGTATTTT. Residues: CASSYGLAGGADTQYF. The genes are TRBV12-3 or TRBV12-4 and TRBJ2-3; 15 bases fit TRBD2. The V gene end was trimmed by 4 bases and the J gene end by 4 bases; junction bases not matched to a gene: 3. This CDR3 has 16 residues.

This clonotype has more than one count but fewer than ten. The chain has TRBV2 and TRBJ2-3; D possibly corresponds to TRBD2 (6 bases). Between the trimmed V and J ends, which lost 10 bases and 2 bases, there was a span of 13 bases. CDR3 size: 13 residues. Per the germline V gene, CDR1 is SNHLY and CDR2 is FYNNEI. The CDR3, as DNA: TGTGCCACCCTTAGGACTACCACAGATACGCAGTATTTT. This translates into CATLRTTTDTQYF.

This clonotype was counted only a few times. The chain has TRBV7-9 and TRBJ2-2; TRBD1 matches at 7 bases. This CDR3 region has 14 residues. In germline, CDR1 is SEHNR, CDR2 FQNEAQ (reference sequence). Trimming cost V 5 bases and J 6 bases; bases outside gene matches: 6. For the CDR3, the DNA is TGTGCCAGCAGCGTCCACAGGGGAGCCGGGGAGCTGTTTTTT. Amino acid sequence: CASSVHRGAGELFF.

This clonotype was observed a handful of times. This chain connects TRBV4-1 to TRBJ1-6; 8 nucleotides align to TRBD1. The CDR3 length is 15 residues. V shed 5 bases, J shed 8 bases, and the junction held 8 bases outside the gene matches. The germline gives CDR1 MGHRA, CDR2 YSYEKL. CDR3 region: CASSAPDRVYSPLHF. CDR3 in DNA: TGCGCCAGCAGCGCACCGGACAGGGTCTATTCACCCCTCCACTTT.

The J gene is TRBJ2-7, the V gene TRBV10-3; weak D call: TRBD1 (5 bases). CDR3 size: 15 residues. V was shortened by 3 bases and J by 0 bases, with 12 bases between the two germline ends. Germline-derived CDR1 and CDR2 are ENHRY and SYGVKD. The DNA of the CDR3 is TGTGCCATCAGTGACAGGGTATACGGCTCCTACGAGCAGTACTTC. Protein sequence: CAISDRVYGSYEQYF.

This clonotype was picked up many times. The gene calls are TRBV7-2 and TRBJ2-1, with 7 bases matching TRBD2. Germline V gives CDR1 SGHTA, CDR2 FQGNSA. This CDR3 comprises 13 residues. V lost 5 bases and J lost 8; bases outside the gene matches: 6. CDR3 protein: CASSPGLIDEQFF. The CDR3 region has the DNA TGTGCCAGCAGCCCGGGACTAATCGATGAGCAGTTCTTC. The whole variable domain, remainder taken from reference TRBV7-2 and TRBJ2-1, is GAGVSQSPSNKVTEKGKDVELRCDPISGHTALYWYRQSLGQGLEFLIYFQGNSAPDKSGLPSDRFSAERTGGSVSTLTIQRTQQEDSAVYLCASSPGLIDEQFFGPGTRLTVL.

The chain employs TRBV6-5 and TRBJ1-6, with D uncertain. This CDR3 has 14 residues. Looked up from germline, CDR1 is MNHEY and CDR2 is SVGAGI. V dropped 0 bases and J dropped 7 bases, with 7 bases sitting between them. The chain's CDR3 is CASSYSSGNSPLHF. CDR3 sequence (DNA): TGTGCCAGCAGTTACTCTAGCGGGAATTCACCCCTCCACTTT.

V and J are TRBV28 and TRBJ1-5; D remains unclear. The V end lost 5 bases, the J end lost 0 bases, and 8 bases lay between the germline ends. This CDR3 comprises 14 residues. CDR1 is MDHEN, CDR2 SYDVKM, per germline. The CDR3 sequence: CASSPTDSNQPQHF. The CDR3 DNA reads TGTGCCAGCAGTCCGACGGATAGCAATCAGCCCCAGCATTTT.

This clonotype was seen only a few times. This sequence joins TRBV7-2 and TRBJ2-2; D might be TRBD1 (6 bases). The CDR3 length is 15 residues. The V end lost 6 bases, the J end lost 0 bases, and 11 bases lay between the germline ends. The germline V gene has CDR1 SGHTA and CDR2 FQGNSA. CDR3 sequence: CASRPGDSNTGELFF. In nucleotides, the CDR3 is TGTGCCAGCAGACCAGGGGATTCGAACACCGGGGAGCTGTTTTTT.

This clonotype was recorded at least ten times. The chain has TRBV12-3 or TRBV12-4 and TRBJ1-2, with D possibly matching TRBD1 (5 bases). V was shortened by 3 bases and J by 2 bases, with 16 bases between the two germline ends. CDR3 length: 16 residues. The CDR3 here is CASSFRLSTVNYGYTF. For the CDR3, the DNA is TGTGCCAGCAGTTTCCGCCTCTCGACAGTCAACTATGGCTACACCTTC.

This CDR3 is CASSLDSYNQPQHF. In DNA, the CDR3 is TGTGCCAGCAGCTTGGACAGTTACAATCAGCCCCAGCATTTT. V usage is TRBV7-9 and J usage is TRBJ1-5; weak D call: TRBD1 (6 bases). In germline, CDR1 is SEHNR, CDR2 FQNEAQ (reference sequence). CDR3 length: 14 amino acids. Trimming took 3 bases from V and 3 from J, leaving 9 bases between them.

This clonotype has only a few counts. The chain uses TRBV4-1 and TRBJ2-1; TRBD1 matches 10 bases. After removal of 4 bases from V and 8 bases from J, the junction contained 5 bases not matched to a gene. From germline, CDR1 is MGHRA and CDR2 YSYEKL. The CDR3 length is 14 residues. CDR3 coding DNA: TGCGCCAGCAGCCTAGGGACAGGGGAAGATGAGCAGTTCTTC. It translates to CASSLGTGEDEQFF.

The count of this clonotype is one. J is TRBJ1-2 and V is TRBV2; D is possibly TRBD1 (5 bases). This CDR3 spans 13 amino acids. V dropped 2 bases and J dropped 6 bases, with 10 bases sitting between them. The germline V gene encodes CDR1 SNHLY and CDR2 FYNNEI. As DNA, the CDR3 is TGTGCCAGCAGTGAACTGCTGGGGGATGGCTACACCTTC. Translating it yields CASSELLGDGYTF.

This clonotype turned up a few times. The chain has TRBV27 and TRBJ1-5, with D unclear. The CDR3 loop spans 14 amino acids. The germline V gene encodes CDR1 MNHEY and CDR2 SMNVEV (reference sequence). V was cut by 7 bases and J by 1 base, with 11 bases left in between. CDR3 sequence: CASKPPGSNQPQHF. CDR3 DNA sequence: TGTGCCAGCAAACCTCCCGGAAGCAATCAGCCCCAGCATTTT.

A few counts support this clonotype. This chain joins TRBV7-9 and TRBJ2-3, with D unclear. The germline V gene encodes CDR1 SEHNR and CDR2 FQNEAQ (reference sequence). V shed 0 bases and J shed 6 bases, with 10 bases lying between them. The CDR3 length is 14 residues. The CDR3 DNA sequence: TGTGCCAGCAGCTTAGCCGGGCCCGAGGATACGCAGTATTTT. It specifies CASSLAGPEDTQYF.

The chain recombines TRBV6-5 with TRBJ1-1; no reliable D call. Deletions cut 9 bases from V and 3 bases from J, with 8 bases between. There are 11 residues in the CDR3. Germline CDR1 MNHEY, CDR2 SVGAGI. Written as DNA, the CDR3 is TGTGCCAGATCGGAGGACACTGAAGCTTTCTTT. It codes for CARSEDTEAFF.

This rearrangement joins TRBV12-3 or TRBV12-4 to TRBJ2-7, with 9 bases aligning to TRBD2. This CDR3 spans 16 amino acids. V shed 3 bases, J shed 2 bases, and the junction held 8 bases outside the gene matches. The CDR3 protein is CASSFNLPSGAYEQYF. CDR3 sequence (DNA): TGTGCCAGCAGTTTTAATCTTCCTAGCGGGGCCTACGAGCAGTACTTC.

This chain connects TRBV7-2 to TRBJ1-5, with D unresolved. CDR3 size: 13 residues. Per germline, CDR1 SGHTA and CDR2 FQGNSA. The V gene lost 2 bases and the J gene lost 1 base, with 3 bases spanning the gap. CDR3 sequence reads: CASSLISNQPQHF. CDR3 sequence (DNA): TGTGCCAGCAGCTTAATAAGCAATCAGCCCCAGCATTTT.

The CDR3 DNA reads TGTGCCACCTCCACTGCCACGCGATCTCTCCAAGAGACCCAGTACTTC. As protein: CATSTATRSLQETQYF. The V call is TRBV15, the J call TRBJ2-5; no reliable D call. V was clipped by 8 bases and J by 1 base, with 20 bases between them. CDR1 is LNHNV, CDR2 YYDKDF, per germline (reference sequence). There are 16 residues in the CDR3.

The chain recombines TRBV7-9 with TRBJ1-1, with TRBD1 matching 12 bases. Germline V gives CDR1 SEHNR, CDR2 FQNEAQ (reference sequence). This CDR3 has 16 amino acids. J was trimmed by 4 bases and V by 5 bases; bases with no gene match: 8. CDR3 loop: CASSPRDRGPGTEAFF. The DNA of the CDR3 is TGTGCCAGCAGCCCCCGGGACAGGGGGCCAGGCACTGAAGCTTTCTTT.

V usage is TRBV15 and J usage is TRBJ1-3; D is unresolved. V shed 3 bases and J shed 4 bases, with 4 bases lying between them. From germline, CDR1 is LNHNV and CDR2 YYDKDF (reference sequence). This CDR3 has 12 amino acids. The CDR3 reads CATSSSGNTIYF. The CDR3 coding sequence is TGTGCCACCAGCAGTTCCGGAAACACCATATATTTT.

This clonotype was picked up a small number of times. This chain joins TRBV5-1 and TRBJ2-1; tentative D call: TRBD2 (5 bases). Trimming took 0 bases from V and 8 from J, leaving 9 bases between them. This CDR3 has 13 residues. Germline V gene data show CDR1 as SGHRS and CDR2 as YFSETQ. CDR3 residues: CASSLVRVDEQFF. The CDR3, as DNA: TGCGCCAGCAGCTTGGTGCGGGTGGATGAGCAGTTCTTC.

This clonotype was seen a single time. The chain recombines TRBV7-3 with TRBJ2-7, with D possibly being TRBD2 (6 bases). The CDR3 is 15 amino acids. Germline loops: CDR1 SGHTA, CDR2 FQGTGA. V was pared by 1 base and J by 4 bases, with 14 bases between. CDR3 amino acids: CASSLNIGGMYEQYF. The CDR3 nucleotides are TGTGCCAGCAGCTTAAACATCGGGGGAATGTACGAGCAGTACTTC.

The V gene is TRBV12-3 or TRBV12-4, the J gene TRBJ1-1, with TRBD1 identical over 7 bases. The CDR3 runs 13 residues. Losses at the gene ends were 7 bases for V and 1 base for J; bases not matched to a gene: 3. CDR3 region: CASTGTENTEAFF. DNA for the CDR3: TGTGCCAGCACAGGGACAGAGAACACTGAAGCTTTCTTT.

The V and J genes are TRBV2 and TRBJ2-5; the D is unclear. The CDR3 is made up of 14 amino acids. V lost 1 base to trimming and J lost 2 bases, with 8 bases between them. CDR1 SNHLY and CDR2 FYNNEI come from the germline V gene. This chain's CDR3 is CASSEGSWQETQYF. The DNA for the CDR3 is TGTGCCAGCAGTGAAGGCAGTTGGCAAGAGACCCAGTACTTC. Full variable domain (remainder filled in from reference TRBV2 and TRBJ2-5): EPEVTQTPSHQVTQMGQEVILRCVPISNHLYFYWYRQILGQKVEFLVSFYNNEISEKSEIFDDQFSVERPDGSNFTLKIRSTKLEDSAMYFCASSEGSWQETQYFGPGTRLLVL.

The chain links TRBV7-9 to TRBJ2-1, with 10 bases lining up with TRBD2. Germline V gives CDR1 SEHNR, CDR2 FQNEAQ (reference sequence). Germline trimming cut 4 bases from V and 0 bases from J; bases unmatched to any gene: 6. CDR3 size: 17 residues. Here the CDR3 DNA reads TGTGCCAGCAGCTCCTTAGCGGGGGGTCCCTCCTACAATGAGCAGTTCTTC. This encodes CASSSLAGGPSYNEQFF.

The rearrangement links TRBV5-8 to TRBJ2-5; 7 bases are shared with TRBD1. V lost 4 bases, J lost 5 bases, and 11 bases stayed unmatched. The germline CDR1 and CDR2 sequences are SGHTS and YDEGEE. The CDR3 contains 15 residues. This chain's CDR3 is CASSIYKGQWETQYF. The CDR3 nucleotides read TGTGCCAGCAGCATCTATAAGGGACAGTGGGAGACCCAGTACTTC.